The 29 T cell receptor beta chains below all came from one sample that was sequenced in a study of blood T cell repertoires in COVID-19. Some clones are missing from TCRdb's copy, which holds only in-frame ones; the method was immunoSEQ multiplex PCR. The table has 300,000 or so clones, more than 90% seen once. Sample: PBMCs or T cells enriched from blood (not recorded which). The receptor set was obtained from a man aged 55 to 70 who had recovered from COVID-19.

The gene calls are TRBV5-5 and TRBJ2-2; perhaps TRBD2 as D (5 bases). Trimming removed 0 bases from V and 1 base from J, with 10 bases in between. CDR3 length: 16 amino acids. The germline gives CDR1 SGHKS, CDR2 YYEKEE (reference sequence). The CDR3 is CASSLDPEGNTGELFF. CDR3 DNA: TGTGCCAGCAGCTTGGACCCCGAGGGGAACACCGGGGAGCTGTTTTTT.

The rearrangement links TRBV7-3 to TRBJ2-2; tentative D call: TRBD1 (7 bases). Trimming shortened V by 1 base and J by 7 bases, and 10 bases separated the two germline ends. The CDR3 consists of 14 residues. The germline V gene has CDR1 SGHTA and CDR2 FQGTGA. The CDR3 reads CASSLSGTVGELFF. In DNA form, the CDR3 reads TGTGCCAGCAGCTTAAGCGGGACAGTCGGGGAGCTGTTTTTT.

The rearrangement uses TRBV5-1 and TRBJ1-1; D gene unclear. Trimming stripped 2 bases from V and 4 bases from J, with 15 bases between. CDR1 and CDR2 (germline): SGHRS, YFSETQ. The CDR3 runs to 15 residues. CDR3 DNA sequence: TGCGCCAGCAGCTTTCTCGGCCAGGATGGCACTGAAGCTTTCTTT. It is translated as CASSFLGQDGTEAFF.

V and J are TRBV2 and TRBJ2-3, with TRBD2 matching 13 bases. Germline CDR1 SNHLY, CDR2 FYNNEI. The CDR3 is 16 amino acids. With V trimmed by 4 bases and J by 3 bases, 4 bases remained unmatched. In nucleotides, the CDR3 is TGTGCCAGCAGTGCCGGGACTAGCGGGAAAACAGATACGCAGTATTTT. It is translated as CASSAGTSGKTDTQYF.

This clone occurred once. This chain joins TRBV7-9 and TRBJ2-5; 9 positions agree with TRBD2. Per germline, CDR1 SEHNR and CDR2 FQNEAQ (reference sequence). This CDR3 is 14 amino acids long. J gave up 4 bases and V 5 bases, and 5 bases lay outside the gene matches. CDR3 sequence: CASSPGLAGETQYF. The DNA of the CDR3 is TGTGCCAGCAGCCCGGGACTAGCAGGAGAGACCCAGTACTTC.

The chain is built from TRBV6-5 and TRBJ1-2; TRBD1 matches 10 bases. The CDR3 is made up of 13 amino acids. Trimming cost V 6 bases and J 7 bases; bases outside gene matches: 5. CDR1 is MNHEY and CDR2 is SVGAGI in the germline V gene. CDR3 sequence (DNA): TGTGCCAGCAGAACGACAGGGGGCGTTGGCTACACCTTC. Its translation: CASRTTGGVGYTF.

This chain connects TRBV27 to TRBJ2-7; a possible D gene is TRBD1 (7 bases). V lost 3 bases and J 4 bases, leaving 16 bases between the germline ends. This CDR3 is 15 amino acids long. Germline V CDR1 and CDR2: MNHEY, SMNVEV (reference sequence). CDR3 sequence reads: CASSFRAGQSYEQYF. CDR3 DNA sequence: TGTGCCAGCAGTTTCAGGGCGGGACAGTCGTACGAGCAGTACTTC.

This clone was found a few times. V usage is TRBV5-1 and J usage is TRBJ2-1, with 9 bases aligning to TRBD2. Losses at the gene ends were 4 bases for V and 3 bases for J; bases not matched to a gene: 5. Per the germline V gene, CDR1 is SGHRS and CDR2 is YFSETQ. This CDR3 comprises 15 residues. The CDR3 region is CASSPLAGVYNEQFF. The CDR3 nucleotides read TGCGCCAGCAGCCCTTTAGCGGGGGTCTACAATGAGCAGTTCTTC.

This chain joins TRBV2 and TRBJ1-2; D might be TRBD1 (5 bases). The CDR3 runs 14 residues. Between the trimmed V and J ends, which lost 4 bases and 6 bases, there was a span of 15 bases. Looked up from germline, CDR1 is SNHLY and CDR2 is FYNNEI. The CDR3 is CASSVGGVSDGYTF. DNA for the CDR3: TGTGCCAGCAGTGTGGGGGGGGTTAGTGATGGCTACACCTTC.

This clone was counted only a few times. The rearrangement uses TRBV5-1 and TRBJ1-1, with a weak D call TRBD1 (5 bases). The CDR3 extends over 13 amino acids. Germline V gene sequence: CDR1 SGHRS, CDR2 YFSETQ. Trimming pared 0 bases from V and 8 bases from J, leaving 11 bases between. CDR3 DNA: TGCGCCAGCAGCTTGGGGACACACCAAGAAGCTTTCTTT. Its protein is CASSLGTHQEAFF.

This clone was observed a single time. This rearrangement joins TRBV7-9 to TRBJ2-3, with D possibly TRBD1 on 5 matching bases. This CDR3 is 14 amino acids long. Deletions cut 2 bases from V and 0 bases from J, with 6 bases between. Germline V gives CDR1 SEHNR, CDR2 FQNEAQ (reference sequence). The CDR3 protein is CASSLRGSTDTQYF. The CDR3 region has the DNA TGTGCCAGCAGCTTAAGGGGTAGCACAGATACGCAGTATTTT.

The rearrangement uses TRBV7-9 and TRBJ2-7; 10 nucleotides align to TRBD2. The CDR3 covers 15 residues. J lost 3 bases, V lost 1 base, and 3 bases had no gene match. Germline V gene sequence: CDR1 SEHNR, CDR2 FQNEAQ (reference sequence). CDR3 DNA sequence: TGTGCCAGCAGCTTAGTAGCGGGAGGTTTCTACGAGCAGTACTTC. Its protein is CASSLVAGGFYEQYF.

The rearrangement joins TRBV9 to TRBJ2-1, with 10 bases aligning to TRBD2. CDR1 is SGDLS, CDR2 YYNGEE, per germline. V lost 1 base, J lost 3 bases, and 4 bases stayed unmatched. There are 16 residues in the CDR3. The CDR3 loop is CASSVMSGRGYNEQFF. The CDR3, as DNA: TGTGCCAGCAGCGTAATGAGCGGGAGGGGCTACAATGAGCAGTTCTTC.

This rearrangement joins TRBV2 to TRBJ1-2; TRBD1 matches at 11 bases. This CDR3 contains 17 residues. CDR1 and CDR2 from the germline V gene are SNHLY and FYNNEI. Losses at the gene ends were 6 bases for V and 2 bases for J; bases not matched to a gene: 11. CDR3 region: CASRGGQGVAYNYGYTF. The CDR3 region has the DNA TGTGCCAGCAGGGGGGGACAGGGGGTGGCCTACAACTATGGCTACACCTTC.

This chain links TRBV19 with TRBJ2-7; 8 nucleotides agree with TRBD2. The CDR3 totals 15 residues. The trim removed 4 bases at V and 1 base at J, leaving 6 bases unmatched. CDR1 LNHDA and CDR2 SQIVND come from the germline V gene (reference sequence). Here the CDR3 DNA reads TGTGCCAGTAGTAAAGAGCGGGAGCTATCCTACGAGCAGTACTTC. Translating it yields CASSKERELSYEQYF. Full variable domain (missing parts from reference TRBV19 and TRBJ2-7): DGGITQSPKYLFRKEGQNVTLSCEQNLNHDAMYWYRQDPGQGLRLIYYSQIVNDFQKGDIAEGYSVSREKKESFPLTVTSAQKNPTAFYLCASSKERELSYEQYFGPGTRLTVT.

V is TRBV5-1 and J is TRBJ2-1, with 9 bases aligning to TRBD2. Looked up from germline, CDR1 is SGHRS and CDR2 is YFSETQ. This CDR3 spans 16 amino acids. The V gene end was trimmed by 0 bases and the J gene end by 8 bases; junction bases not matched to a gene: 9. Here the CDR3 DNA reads TGCGCCAGCAGCTTGGTGGGCGGGAGGGAGGCGGATGAGCAGTTCTTC. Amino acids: CASSLVGGREADEQFF.

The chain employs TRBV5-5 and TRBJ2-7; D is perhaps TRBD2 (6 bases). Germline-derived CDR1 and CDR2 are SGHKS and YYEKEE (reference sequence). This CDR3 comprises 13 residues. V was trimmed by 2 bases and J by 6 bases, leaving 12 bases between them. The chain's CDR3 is CASSFGGVFEQYF. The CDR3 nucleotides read TGTGCCAGCAGCTTTGGAGGGGTCTTCGAGCAGTACTTC.

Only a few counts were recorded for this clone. This CDR3 is CASSLARDRYEQYF. The CDR3 coding sequence is TGTGCCAGCAGCTTAGCGAGGGACAGGTACGAGCAGTACTTC. The chain carries TRBV7-9 and TRBJ2-7; 8 nucleotides match TRBD1. CDR3 length: 14 amino acids. Germline V lookup: CDR1 SEHNR, CDR2 FQNEAQ (reference sequence). J was trimmed by 4 bases and V by 0 bases; bases with no gene match: 2.

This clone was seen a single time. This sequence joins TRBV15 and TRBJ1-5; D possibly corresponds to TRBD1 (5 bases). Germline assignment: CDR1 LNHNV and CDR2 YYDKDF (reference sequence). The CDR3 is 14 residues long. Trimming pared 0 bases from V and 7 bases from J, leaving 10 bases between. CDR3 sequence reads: CATSRDRVGQPQHF. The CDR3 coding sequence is TGTGCCACCAGCAGAGACAGGGTTGGGCAGCCCCAGCATTTT.

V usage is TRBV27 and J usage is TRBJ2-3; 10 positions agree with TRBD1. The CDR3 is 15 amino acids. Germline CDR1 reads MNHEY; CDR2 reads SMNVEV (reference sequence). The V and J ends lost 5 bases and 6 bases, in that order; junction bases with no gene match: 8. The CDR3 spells CASSTRDRGSDTQYF. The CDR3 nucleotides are TGTGCCAGCAGTACCCGGGACAGGGGATCCGATACGCAGTATTTT.

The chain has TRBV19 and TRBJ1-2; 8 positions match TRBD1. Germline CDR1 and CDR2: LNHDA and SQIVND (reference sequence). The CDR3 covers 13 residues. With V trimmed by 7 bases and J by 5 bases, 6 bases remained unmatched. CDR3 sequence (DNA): TGTGCCAGTAAGTGGACAGGGACATATGGCTACACCTTC. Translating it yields CASKWTGTYGYTF.

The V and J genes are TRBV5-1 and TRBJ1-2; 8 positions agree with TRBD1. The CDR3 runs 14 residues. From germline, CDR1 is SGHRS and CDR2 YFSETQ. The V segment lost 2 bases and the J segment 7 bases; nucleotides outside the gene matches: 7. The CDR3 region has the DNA TGCGCCAGCAGCTTCCTCGGACAGGGCTCTGGCTACACCTTC. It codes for CASSFLGQGSGYTF.

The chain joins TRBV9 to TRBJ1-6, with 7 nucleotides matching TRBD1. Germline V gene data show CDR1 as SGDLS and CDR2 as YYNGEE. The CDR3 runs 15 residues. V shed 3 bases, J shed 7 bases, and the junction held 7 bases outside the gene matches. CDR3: CASSAQGELNSPLHF. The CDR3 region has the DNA TGTGCCAGCAGCGCGCAGGGGGAGCTCAATTCACCCCTCCACTTT.

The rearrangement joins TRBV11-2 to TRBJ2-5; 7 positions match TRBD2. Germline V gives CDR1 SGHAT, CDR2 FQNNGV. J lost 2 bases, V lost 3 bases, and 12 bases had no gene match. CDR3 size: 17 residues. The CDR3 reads CASSLRGLAEVQETQYF. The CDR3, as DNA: TGTGCCAGCAGCTTGCGTGGCCTAGCGGAGGTGCAAGAGACCCAGTACTTC.

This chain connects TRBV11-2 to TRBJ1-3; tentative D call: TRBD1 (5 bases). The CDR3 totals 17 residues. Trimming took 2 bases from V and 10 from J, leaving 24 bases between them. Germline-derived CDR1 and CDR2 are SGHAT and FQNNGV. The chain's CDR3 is CASSLRSRKGAIGTIYF. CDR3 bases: TGTGCCAGCAGCTTAAGATCCAGGAAAGGGGCCATAGGAACCATATATTTT.

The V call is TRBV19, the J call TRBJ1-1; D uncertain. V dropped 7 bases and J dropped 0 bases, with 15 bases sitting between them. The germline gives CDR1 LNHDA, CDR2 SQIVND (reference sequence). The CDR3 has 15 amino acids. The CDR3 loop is CASKRGIRMNTEAFF. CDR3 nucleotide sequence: TGTGCCAGTAAAAGAGGGATCAGGATGAACACTGAAGCTTTCTTT. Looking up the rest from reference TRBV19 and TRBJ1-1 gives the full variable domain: DGGITQSPKYLFRKEGQNVTLSCEQNLNHDAMYWYRQDPGQGLRLIYYSQIVNDFQKGDIAEGYSVSREKKESFPLTVTSAQKNPTAFYLCASKRGIRMNTEAFFGQGTRLTVV.

CDR3 bases: TGTGCCAGCTCACCATTCCTAGCAGGCGCCGGGGAGCTGTTTTTT. The encoded protein is CASSPFLAGAGELFF. The chain is built from TRBV18 and TRBJ2-2; a weak D match, TRBD2 (5 bases). CDR3 size: 15 residues. V was shortened by 2 bases and J by 6 bases, with 13 bases between the two germline ends. Germline V gene lookup returns CDR1 KGHSH and CDR2 LQKENI. Combining the CDR3 with reference TRBV18 and TRBJ2-2 gives the whole variable domain NAGVMQNPRHLVRRRGQEARLRCSPMKGHSHVYWYRQLPEEGLKFMVYLQKENIIDESGMPKERFSAEFPKEGPSILRIQQVVRGDSAAYFCASSPFLAGAGELFFGEGSRLTVL.

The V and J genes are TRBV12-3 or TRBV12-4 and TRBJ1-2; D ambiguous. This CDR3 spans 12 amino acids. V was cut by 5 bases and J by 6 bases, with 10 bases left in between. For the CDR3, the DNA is TGTGCCAGCAGTAGCGTGGAGGATGGCTACACCTTC. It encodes CASSSVEDGYTF.

The CDR3 DNA reads TGTGCCAGCAATAACAGGGAAGGCAATCAGCCCCAGCATTTT. Residues: CASNNREGNQPQHF. The V and J genes are TRBV2 and TRBJ1-5, with a tentative D call TRBD1 (6 bases). This CDR3 region has 14 residues. The V and J ends lost 7 bases and 2 bases respectively, with 12 bases between them. CDR1 is SNHLY and CDR2 is FYNNEI in the germline V gene.